This TCR beta chain derives from a study of T cell responses to AZD1222 COVID-19 vaccine. At the level of the study: Pooling of second doses given at about 4 or about 12 weeks was done.

This clone was seen a handful of times. Clones were read by immunoSEQ multiplex PCR, and TCRdb kept only the in-frame ones, dropping some. Of about 150,000 clones in the sample, roughly 90% were seen once. The TCR originated in an adult in good health. The sample consisted of peripheral blood, taken on day 0 of AZD1222 vaccination.

The DNA for the CDR3 is TGTGCCAGCACCGAGGGCGCTACCAGAGATTCACCCCTCCACTTT. The encoded protein is CASTEGATRDSPLHF. This rearrangement joins TRBV7-9 to TRBJ1-6; no firm D call. Trimming removed 7 bases at V and 8 bases at J, with 18 bases between. This CDR3 spans 15 amino acids. The germline V gene encodes CDR1 SEHNR and CDR2 FQNEAQ (reference sequence).